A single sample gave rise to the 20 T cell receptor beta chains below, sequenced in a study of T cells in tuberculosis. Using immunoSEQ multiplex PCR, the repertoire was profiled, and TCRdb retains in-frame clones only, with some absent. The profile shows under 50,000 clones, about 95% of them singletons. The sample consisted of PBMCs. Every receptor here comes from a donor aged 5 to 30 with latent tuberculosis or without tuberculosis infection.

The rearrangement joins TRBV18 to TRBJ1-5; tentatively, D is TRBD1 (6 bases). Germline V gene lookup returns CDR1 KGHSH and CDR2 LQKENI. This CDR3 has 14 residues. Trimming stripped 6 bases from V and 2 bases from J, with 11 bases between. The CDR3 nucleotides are TGTGCCAGCTCGCTGGGGGCTGGCAATCAGCCCCAGCATTTT. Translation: CASSLGAGNQPQHF.

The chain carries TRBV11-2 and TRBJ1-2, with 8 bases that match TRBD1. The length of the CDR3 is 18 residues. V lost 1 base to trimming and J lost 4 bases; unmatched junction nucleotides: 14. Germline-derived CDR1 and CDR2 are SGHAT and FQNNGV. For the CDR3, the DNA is TGTGCCAGCAGCTTAGTTCGGAGCGGACAGGGCCTCCCCTATGGCTACACCTTC. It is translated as CASSLVRSGQGLPYGYTF. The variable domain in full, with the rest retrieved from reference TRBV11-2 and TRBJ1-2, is EAGVAQSPRYKIIEKRQSVAFWCNPISGHATLYWYQQILGQGPKLLIQFQNNGVVDDSQLPKDRFSAERLKGVDSTLKIQPAKLEDSAVYLCASSLVRSGQGLPYGYTFGSGTRLTVV.

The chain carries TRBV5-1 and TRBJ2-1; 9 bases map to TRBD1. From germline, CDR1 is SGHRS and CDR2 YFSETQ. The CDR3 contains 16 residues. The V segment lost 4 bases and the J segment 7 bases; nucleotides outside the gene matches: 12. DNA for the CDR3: TGCGCCAGCAGCAAAATCCGGGACAGGGAGGGGAATGAGCAGTTCTTC. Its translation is CASSKIRDREGNEQFF.

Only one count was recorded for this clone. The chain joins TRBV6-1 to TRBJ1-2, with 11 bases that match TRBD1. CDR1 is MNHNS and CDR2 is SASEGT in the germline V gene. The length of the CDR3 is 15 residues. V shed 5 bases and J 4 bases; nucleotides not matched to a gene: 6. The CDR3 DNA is TGTGCCAGCAGTCTAAGAGGGACAGGGGGCTATGGCTACACCTTC. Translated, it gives CASSLRGTGGYGYTF.

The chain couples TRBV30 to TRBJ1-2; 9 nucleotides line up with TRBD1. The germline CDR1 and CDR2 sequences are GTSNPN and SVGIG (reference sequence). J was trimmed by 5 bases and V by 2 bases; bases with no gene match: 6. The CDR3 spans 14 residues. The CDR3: CAWSRRQGGYGYTF. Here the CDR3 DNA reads TGTGCCTGGAGTAGGCGACAGGGGGGTTATGGCTACACCTTC.

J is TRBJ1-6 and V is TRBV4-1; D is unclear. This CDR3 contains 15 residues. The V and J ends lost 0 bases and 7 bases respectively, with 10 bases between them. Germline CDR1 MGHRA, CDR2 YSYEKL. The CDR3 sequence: CASSQERVGNSPLHF. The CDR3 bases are TGCGCCAGCAGCCAAGAGAGGGTGGGAAATTCACCCCTCCACTTT.

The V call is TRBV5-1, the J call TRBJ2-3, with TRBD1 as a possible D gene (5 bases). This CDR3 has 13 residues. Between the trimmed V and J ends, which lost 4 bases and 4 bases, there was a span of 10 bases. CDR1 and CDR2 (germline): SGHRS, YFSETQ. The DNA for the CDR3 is TGCGCCAGCAGCCACGGACAATCAGATACGCAGTATTTT. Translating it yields CASSHGQSDTQYF.

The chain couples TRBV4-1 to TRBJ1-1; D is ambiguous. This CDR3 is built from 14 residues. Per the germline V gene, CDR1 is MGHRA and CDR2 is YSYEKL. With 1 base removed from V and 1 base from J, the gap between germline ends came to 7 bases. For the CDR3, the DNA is TGCGCCAGCAGCCAAGTCTTCTCGAACACTGAAGCTTTCTTT. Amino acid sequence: CASSQVFSNTEAFF.

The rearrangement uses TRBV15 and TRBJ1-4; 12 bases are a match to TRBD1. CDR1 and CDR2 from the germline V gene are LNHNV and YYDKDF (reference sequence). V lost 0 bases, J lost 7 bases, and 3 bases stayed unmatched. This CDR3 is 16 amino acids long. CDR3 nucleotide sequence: TGTGCCACCAGCAGAGAACCGGGACAGGGGGCTGAAAAACTGTTTTTT. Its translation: CATSREPGQGAEKLFF.

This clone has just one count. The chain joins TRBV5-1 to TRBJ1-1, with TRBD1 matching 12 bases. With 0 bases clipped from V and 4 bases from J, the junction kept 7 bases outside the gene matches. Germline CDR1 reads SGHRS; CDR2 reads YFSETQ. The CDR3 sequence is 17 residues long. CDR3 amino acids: CASSLVGQGAPATEAFF. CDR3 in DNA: TGCGCCAGCAGCTTGGTGGGACAGGGGGCTCCGGCCACTGAAGCTTTCTTT.

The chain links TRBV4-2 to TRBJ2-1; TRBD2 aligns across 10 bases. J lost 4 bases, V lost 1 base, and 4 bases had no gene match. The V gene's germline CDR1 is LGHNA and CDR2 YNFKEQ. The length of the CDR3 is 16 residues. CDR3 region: CASSQGAGGTYNEQFF. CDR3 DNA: TGTGCCAGCAGCCAAGGAGCGGGGGGGACTTACAATGAGCAGTTCTTC.

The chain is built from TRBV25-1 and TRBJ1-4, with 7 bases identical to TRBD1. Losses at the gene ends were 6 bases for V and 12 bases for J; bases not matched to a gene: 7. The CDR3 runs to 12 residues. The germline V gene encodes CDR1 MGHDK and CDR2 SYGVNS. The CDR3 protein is CASSVKTGELFF. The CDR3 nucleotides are TGTGCCAGCAGCGTTAAAACAGGGGAACTGTTTTTT.

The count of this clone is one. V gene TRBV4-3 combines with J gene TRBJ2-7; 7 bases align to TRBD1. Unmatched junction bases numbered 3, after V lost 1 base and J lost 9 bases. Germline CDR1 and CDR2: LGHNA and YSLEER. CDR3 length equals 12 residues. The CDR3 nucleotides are TGCGCCAGCAGCCAAGGACAGGGTGGGCAGTACTTC. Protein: CASSQGQGGQYF.

The CDR3 region is CASSSNTAGDYYSNQPQHF. CDR3 in DNA: TGCGCCAGCAGCTCCAACACGGCAGGGGACTATTATAGCAATCAGCCCCAGCATTTT. The V and J genes are TRBV5-1 and TRBJ1-5; TRBD1 is a possible D gene (6 bases). This CDR3 spans 19 amino acids. V was cut by 3 bases and J by 0 bases, with 22 bases left in between. Looked up from germline, CDR1 is SGHRS and CDR2 is YFSETQ.

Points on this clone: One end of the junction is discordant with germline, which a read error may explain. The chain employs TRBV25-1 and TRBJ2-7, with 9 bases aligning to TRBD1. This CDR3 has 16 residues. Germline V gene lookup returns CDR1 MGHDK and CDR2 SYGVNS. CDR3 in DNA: TGTGCCAGCAGTGACTCCGGGACAGGGCGCTCCCACGAGCAGTACTTC. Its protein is CASSDSGTGRSHEQYF.

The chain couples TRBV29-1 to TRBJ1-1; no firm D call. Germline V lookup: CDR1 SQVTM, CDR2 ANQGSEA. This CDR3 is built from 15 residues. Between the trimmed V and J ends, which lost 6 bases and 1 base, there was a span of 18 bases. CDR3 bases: TGCAGCGTCGTTCGTGGTATAGTCGAGAACACTGAAGCTTTCTTT. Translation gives CSVVRGIVENTEAFF.

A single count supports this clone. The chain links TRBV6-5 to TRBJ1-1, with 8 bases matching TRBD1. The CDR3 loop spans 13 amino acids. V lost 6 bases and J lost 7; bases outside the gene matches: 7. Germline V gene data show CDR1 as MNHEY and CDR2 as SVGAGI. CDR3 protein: CASRADREDEAFF. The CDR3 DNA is TGTGCCAGCAGGGCGGACAGGGAGGATGAAGCTTTCTTT.

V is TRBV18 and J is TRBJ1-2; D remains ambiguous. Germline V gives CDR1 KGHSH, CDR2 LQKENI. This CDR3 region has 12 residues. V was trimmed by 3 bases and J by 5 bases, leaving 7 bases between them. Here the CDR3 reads CASSPREYGYTF. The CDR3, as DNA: TGTGCCAGCTCACCGAGAGAATATGGCTACACCTTC.

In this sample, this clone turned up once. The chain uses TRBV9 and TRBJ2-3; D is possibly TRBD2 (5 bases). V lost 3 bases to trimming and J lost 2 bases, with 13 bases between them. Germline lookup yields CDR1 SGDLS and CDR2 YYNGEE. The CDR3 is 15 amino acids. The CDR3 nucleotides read TGTGCCAGCAGCGCCACGGGCGGGCTCACAGATACGCAGTATTTT. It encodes CASSATGGLTDTQYF.

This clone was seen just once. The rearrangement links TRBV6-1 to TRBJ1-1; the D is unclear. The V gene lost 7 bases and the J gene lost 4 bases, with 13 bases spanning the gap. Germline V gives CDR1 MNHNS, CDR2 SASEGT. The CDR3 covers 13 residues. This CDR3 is CASTETAGTEAFF. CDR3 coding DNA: TGTGCCAGCACCGAAACAGCGGGCACTGAAGCTTTCTTT.